This T cell receptor beta chain was identified during a study of T cell responses to AZD1222 COVID-19 vaccine. Study background: Recipients boosted at about 4 weeks or about 12 weeks are pooled. Broader study findings: Donors in the cohort were predominantly white British and more often female, and clonal diversity was possibly underestimated. Only five or six AZD1222 recipients tested seropositive at baseline.

TCRdb keeps only in-frame clones here, not all; method: immunoSEQ multiplex PCR. The sample contains about 190,000 clones, approximately 91% of which appear only once. Looked up from germline, CDR1 is LGHDT and CDR2 is YNNKEL (reference sequence). The CDR3 totals 15 residues. V was cut by 4 bases and J by 10 bases, with 20 bases left in between. In the case of this clone: Its antigen is unidentified.

The genes are TRBV3-1 (or the pseudogene TRBV3-2) and TRBJ2-4, with D possibly matching TRBD2 (5 bases). This receptor was taken from an adult in good health. The sequencing used peripheral blood, collected on day 0 of AZD1222 vaccination. In nucleotides, the CDR3 is TGTGCCAGCAGCCCCCAGTGGGGTGGTCGGGAAATTCAGTACTTC. Its protein product is CASSPQWGGREIQYF.